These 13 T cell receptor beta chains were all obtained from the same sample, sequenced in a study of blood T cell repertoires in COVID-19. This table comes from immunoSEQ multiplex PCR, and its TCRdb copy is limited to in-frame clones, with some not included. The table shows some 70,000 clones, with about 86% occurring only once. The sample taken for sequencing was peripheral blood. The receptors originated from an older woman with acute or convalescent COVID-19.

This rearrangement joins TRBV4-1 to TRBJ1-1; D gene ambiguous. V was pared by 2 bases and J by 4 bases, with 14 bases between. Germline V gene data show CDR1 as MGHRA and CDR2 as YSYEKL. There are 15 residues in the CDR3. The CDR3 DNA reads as TGCGCCAGCAGCCAAAATAACGCCGGGAGCACTGAAGCTTTCTTT. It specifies CASSQNNAGSTEAFF.

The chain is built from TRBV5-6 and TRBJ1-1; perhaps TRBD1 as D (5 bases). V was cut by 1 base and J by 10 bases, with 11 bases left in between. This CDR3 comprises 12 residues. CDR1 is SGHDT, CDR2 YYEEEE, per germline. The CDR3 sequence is CASSLQGVRAFF. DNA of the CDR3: TGTGCCAGCAGCTTGCAGGGTGTGCGAGCTTTCTTT.

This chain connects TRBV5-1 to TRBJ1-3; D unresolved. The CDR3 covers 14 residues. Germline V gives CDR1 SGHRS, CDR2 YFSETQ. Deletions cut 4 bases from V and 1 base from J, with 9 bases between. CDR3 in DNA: TGCGCCAGCAGCGAGAATCTTTCTGGAAACACCATATATTTT. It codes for CASSENLSGNTIYF.

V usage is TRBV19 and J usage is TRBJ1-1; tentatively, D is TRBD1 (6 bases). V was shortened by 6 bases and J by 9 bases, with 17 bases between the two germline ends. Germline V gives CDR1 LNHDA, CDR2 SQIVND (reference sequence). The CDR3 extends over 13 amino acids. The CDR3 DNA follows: TGTGCCAGTAGCTTAAGGATAGGACAGCAAGCTTTCTTT. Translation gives CASSLRIGQQAFF.

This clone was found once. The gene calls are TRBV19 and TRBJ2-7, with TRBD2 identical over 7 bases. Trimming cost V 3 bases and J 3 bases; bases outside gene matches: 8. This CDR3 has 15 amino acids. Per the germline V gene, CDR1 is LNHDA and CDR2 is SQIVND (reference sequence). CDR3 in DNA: TGTGCCAGTAGTATCGGGGCTAGCGGCAACTACGAGCAGTACTTC. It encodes CASSIGASGNYEQYF. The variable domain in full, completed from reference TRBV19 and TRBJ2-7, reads DGGITQSPKYLFRKEGQNVTLSCEQNLNHDAMYWYRQDPGQGLRLIYYSQIVNDFQKGDIAEGYSVSREKKESFPLTVTSAQKNPTAFYLCASSIGASGNYEQYFGPGTRLTVT.

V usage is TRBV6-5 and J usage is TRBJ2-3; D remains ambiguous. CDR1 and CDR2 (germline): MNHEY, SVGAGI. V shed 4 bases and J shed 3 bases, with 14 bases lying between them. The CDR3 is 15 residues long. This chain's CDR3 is CASSWLGLETDTQYF. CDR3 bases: TGTGCCAGCAGTTGGCTCGGTCTAGAAACAGATACGCAGTATTTT.

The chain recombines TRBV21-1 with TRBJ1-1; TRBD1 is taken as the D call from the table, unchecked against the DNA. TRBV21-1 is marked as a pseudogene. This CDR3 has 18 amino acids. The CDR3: CASSKWGTETGENTEAFF. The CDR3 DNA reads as TGTGCCAGCAGCAAATGGGGCACCGAGACAGGGGAGAACACTGAAGCTTTCTTT.

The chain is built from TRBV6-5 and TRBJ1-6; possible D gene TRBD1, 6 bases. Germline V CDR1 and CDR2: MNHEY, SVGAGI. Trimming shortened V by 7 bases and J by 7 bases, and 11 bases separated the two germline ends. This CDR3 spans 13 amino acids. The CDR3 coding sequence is TGTGCCAGCAAACGGACAGCCAATTCACCCCTCCACTTT. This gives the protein CASKRTANSPLHF.

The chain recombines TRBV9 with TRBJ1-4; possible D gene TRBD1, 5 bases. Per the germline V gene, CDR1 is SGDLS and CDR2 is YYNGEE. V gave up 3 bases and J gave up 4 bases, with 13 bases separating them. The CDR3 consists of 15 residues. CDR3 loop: CASSGGDVLNEKLFF. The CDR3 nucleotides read TGTGCCAGCAGCGGGGGGGACGTACTTAATGAAAAACTGTTTTTT. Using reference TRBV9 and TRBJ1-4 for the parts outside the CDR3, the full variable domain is DSGVTQTPKHLITATGQRVTLRCSPRSGDLSVYWYQQSLDQGLQFLIQYYNGEERAKGNILERFSAQQFPDLHSELNLSSLELGDSALYFCASSGGDVLNEKLFFGSGTQLSVL.

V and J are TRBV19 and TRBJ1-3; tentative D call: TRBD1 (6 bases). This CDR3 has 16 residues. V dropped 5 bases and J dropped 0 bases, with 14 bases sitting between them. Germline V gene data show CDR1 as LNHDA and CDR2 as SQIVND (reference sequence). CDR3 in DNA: TGTGCCAGTAGTTCTCGGGACACCAGCTCTGGAAACACCATATATTTT. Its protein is CASSSRDTSSGNTIYF. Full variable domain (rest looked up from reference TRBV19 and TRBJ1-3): DGGITQSPKYLFRKEGQNVTLSCEQNLNHDAMYWYRQDPGQGLRLIYYSQIVNDFQKGDIAEGYSVSREKKESFPLTVTSAQKNPTAFYLCASSSRDTSSGNTIYFGEGSWLTVV.

CDR3 nucleotides: TGTGCCAGCAGAGGGCGGGGGGCGCGGAATTCACCCCTCCACTTT. It is translated as CASRGRGARNSPLHF. The V and J genes are TRBV6-5 and TRBJ1-6, with TRBD1 as a possible D gene (6 bases). V gave up 6 bases and J gave up 7 bases, with 16 bases separating them. The germline gives CDR1 MNHEY, CDR2 SVGAGI. The CDR3 sequence is 15 residues long.

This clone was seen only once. The CDR3 loop is CASSGTGGFTEAFF. DNA for the CDR3: TGTGCCAGCAGTGGGACAGGCGGGTTCACTGAAGCTTTCTTT. The rearrangement joins TRBV2 to TRBJ1-1, with TRBD1 matching over 7 bases. The J segment lost 4 bases and the V segment lost 4 bases, leaving 6 bases of the junction unmatched. Germline assignment: CDR1 SNHLY and CDR2 FYNNEI. This CDR3 has 14 amino acids.

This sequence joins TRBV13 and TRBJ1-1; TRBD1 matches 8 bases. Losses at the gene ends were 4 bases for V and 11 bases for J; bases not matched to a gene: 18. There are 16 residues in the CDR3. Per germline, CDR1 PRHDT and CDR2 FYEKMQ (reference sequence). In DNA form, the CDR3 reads TGTGCCAGCAGCTCCCAGGCAGGGGGCCGTGGCGGTATGGCTTTCTTT. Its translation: CASSSQAGGRGGMAFF.